Presented here are 8 T cell receptor beta chains from one specimen sequenced in a study of response to subunit inactivated influenza vaccine. Each CDR3 protein gets one entry after TCRdb re-called the RT-PCR reads with MiXCR. The table lists fewer than 550,000 distinct CDR3 sequences, less than 30% of them singletons. This sample comprised CD4+ T cells sorted from PBMCs, obtained more than 4 days after vaccination. These receptors were obtained from a man in his fifties who received an inactivated influenza vaccine.

The chain joins TRBV15 to TRBJ2-2, with D maybe TRBD1 (7 bases). The CDR3 sequence is 14 residues long. In germline, CDR1 is LNHNV, CDR2 YYDKDF (reference sequence). V lost 1 base and J 6 bases, leaving 9 bases between the germline ends. CDR3 DNA: TGTGCCACCAGCAGAGTCAGGGGGGCCGGGGAGCTGTTTTTT. Its protein product is CATSRVRGAGELFF.

There are many counts of this clonotype. This chain links TRBV11-2 with TRBJ2-1, with 8 nucleotides matching TRBD1. Trimming cost V 3 bases and J 9 bases; bases outside gene matches: 4. Per the germline V gene, CDR1 is SGHAT and CDR2 is FQNNGV. The CDR3 consists of 13 residues. CDR3 nucleotides: TGTGCCAGCAGCTTGGACAGGGCGTTTGAGCAGTTCTTC. As protein: CASSLDRAFEQFF. Looking up the rest from reference TRBV11-2 and TRBJ2-1 gives the full variable domain: EAGVAQSPRYKIIEKRQSVAFWCNPISGHATLYWYQQILGQGPKLLIQFQNNGVVDDSQLPKDRFSAERLKGVDSTLKIQPAKLEDSAVYLCASSLDRAFEQFFGPGTRLTVL.

This clonotype was seen a few times. Here the CDR3 DNA reads TGTGCCACCAGTGATTCAGGACAGGGGGCGCAAGTCAATGAGCAGTTCTTC. Amino acid sequence: CATSDSGQGAQVNEQFF. This chain connects TRBV24-1 to TRBJ2-1; 11 nucleotides align to TRBD1. The germline gives CDR1 KGHDR, CDR2 SFDVKD. The CDR3 runs to 17 residues. The V and J ends lost 2 bases and 6 bases, in that order; junction bases with no gene match: 8.

This clonotype was recorded a few times. V is TRBV20-1 and J is TRBJ2-5; 8 nucleotides align to TRBD1. After removal of 0 bases from V and 4 bases from J, the junction contained 7 bases not matched to a gene. There are 15 residues in the CDR3. In germline, CDR1 is DFQATT, CDR2 SNEGSKA (reference sequence). CDR3 sequence (DNA): TGCAGTGCTAGAGACAGGGGGCGGAGGTCAGAGACCCAGTACTTC. It translates to CSARDRGRRSETQYF.

The V and J genes are TRBV19 and TRBJ2-5, with a possible D match to TRBD2 (6 bases). The CDR3 is 15 residues long. V shed 5 bases and J shed 7 bases, with 20 bases lying between them. CDR1 and CDR2 (germline): LNHDA, SQIVND (reference sequence). CDR3 in DNA: TGTGCCAGTAGTGGGGGGACTCGTTCCCTGGGGACCCAGTACTTC. This gives the protein CASSGGTRSLGTQYF.

The chain employs TRBV29-1 and TRBJ2-1; a weak D match, TRBD2 (5 bases). The germline V gene has CDR1 SQVTM and CDR2 ANQGSEA. This CDR3 contains 12 residues. Between the trimmed V and J ends, which lost 3 bases and 6 bases, there was a span of 9 bases. The CDR3 DNA sequence: TGCAGCGTTGATTACACTAGCAATGAGCAGTTCTTC. Its protein product is CSVDYTSNEQFF.

In its sample, this clonotype was seen a few times. The rearrangement uses TRBV5-1 and TRBJ2-7; D not certain. V lost 1 base to trimming and J lost 2 bases, with 16 bases between them. CDR3 length equals 16 residues. Per the germline V gene, CDR1 is SGHRS and CDR2 is YFSETQ. CDR3 protein: CASSLSGSSSPYEQYF. The DNA of the CDR3 is TGCGCCAGCAGCTTGTCAGGTAGTTCCAGCCCCTACGAGCAGTACTTC.

This clonotype was picked up one time. CDR3: CASSTALDSPLHF. The CDR3 bases are TGCGCCAGCAGTACGGCGTTGGATTCACCCCTCCACTTT. The gene calls are TRBV10-1 and TRBJ1-6; D gene ambiguous. V lost 5 bases and J lost 8, with 10 bases in between. This CDR3 contains 13 residues. Germline V gene lookup returns CDR1 WNHNN and CDR2 SYGVQD (reference sequence).